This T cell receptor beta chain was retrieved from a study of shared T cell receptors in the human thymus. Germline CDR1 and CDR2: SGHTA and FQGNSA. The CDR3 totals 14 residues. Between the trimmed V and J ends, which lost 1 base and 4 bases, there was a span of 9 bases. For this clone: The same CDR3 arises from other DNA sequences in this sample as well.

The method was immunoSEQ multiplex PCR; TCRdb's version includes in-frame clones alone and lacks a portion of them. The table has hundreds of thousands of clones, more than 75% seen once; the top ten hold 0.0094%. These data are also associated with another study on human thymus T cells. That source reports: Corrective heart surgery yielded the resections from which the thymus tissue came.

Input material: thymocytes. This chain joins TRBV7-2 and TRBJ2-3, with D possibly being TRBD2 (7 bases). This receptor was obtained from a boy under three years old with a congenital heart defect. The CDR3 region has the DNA TGTGCCAGCAGCTTAGGGGGGGGCCCAGATACGCAGTATTTT. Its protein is CASSLGGGPDTQYF.